What follows are 14 T cell receptor beta chains derived from one specimen sequenced in a study of T cell repertoires in ileal Crohn's disease. Sequencing was performed with immunoSEQ multiplex PCR; in TCRdb, only in-frame clones are kept and a portion is missing. Of under 8,500 clones detected, more than 80% appear once; the ten largest clones hold 4.5%. Specimen: ileal tissue. The receptors originated from an adult with Crohn's disease.

J is TRBJ1-2 and V is TRBV28, with D perhaps matching TRBD1 (5 bases). The length of the CDR3 is 14 residues. Germline V gives CDR1 MDHEN, CDR2 SYDVKM. Trimming stripped 4 bases from V and 2 bases from J, with 11 bases between. CDR3 sequence: CASSSPGSNYGYTF. The DNA for the CDR3 is TGTGCCAGCAGTTCCCCAGGGTCCAACTATGGCTACACCTTC.

V is TRBV5-1 and J is TRBJ1-1; D is perhaps TRBD1 (6 bases). V gave up 3 bases and J gave up 0 bases, with 12 bases separating them. The CDR3 has 15 residues. Germline V gene data show CDR1 as SGHRS and CDR2 as YFSETQ. The CDR3 spells CASSSDSGVNTEAFF. The CDR3 bases are TGCGCCAGCAGCTCGGACAGCGGAGTGAACACTGAAGCTTTCTTT.

The genes are TRBV28 and TRBJ2-7, with D perhaps TRBD1 (5 bases). Trimming took 6 bases from V and 0 from J, leaving 12 bases between them. There are 14 residues in the CDR3. Germline V gene data show CDR1 as MDHEN and CDR2 as SYDVKM. CDR3: CASRWTRTSYEQYF. CDR3 DNA sequence: TGTGCCAGCAGATGGACACGGACCTCCTACGAGCAGTACTTC. The entire variable domain, with the rest obtained from reference TRBV28 and TRBJ2-7, is as follows: DVKVTQSSRYLVKRTGEKVFLECVQDMDHENMFWYRQDPGLGLRLIYFSYDVKMKEKGDIPEGYSVSREKKERFSLILESASTNQTSMYLCASRWTRTSYEQYFGPGTRLTVT.

This rearrangement joins TRBV19 to TRBJ2-1, with 13 bases identical to TRBD2. Germline V gene data show CDR1 as LNHDA and CDR2 as SQIVND (reference sequence). The CDR3 length is 16 residues. The V gene end was trimmed by 4 bases and the J gene end by 6 bases; junction bases not matched to a gene: 6. The CDR3 reads CASSRGTSGTINEQFF. CDR3 in DNA: TGTGCCAGTAGTAGGGGGACTAGCGGGACTATCAATGAGCAGTTCTTC.

The rearrangement joins TRBV10-1 to TRBJ2-3, with D unclear. Trimming removed 6 bases at V and 2 bases at J, with 12 bases between. The CDR3 spans 14 residues. The germline V gene encodes CDR1 WNHNN and CDR2 SYGVQD (reference sequence). The CDR3 bases are TGCGCCAGCAGCGCGACTCAACCCACAGATACGCAGTATTTT. Its protein is CASSATQPTDTQYF.

The chain joins TRBV28 to TRBJ1-1; 12 positions agree with TRBD1. The length of the CDR3 is 15 residues. Losses at the gene ends were 6 bases for V and 2 bases for J; bases not matched to a gene: 4. Germline CDR1 MDHEN, CDR2 SYDVKM. This CDR3 reads CASSRGTGGNTEAFF. CDR3 in DNA: TGTGCCAGCAGCCGGGGGACAGGGGGCAACACTGAAGCTTTCTTT.

The chain is built from TRBV6-1 and TRBJ2-7; TRBD2 matches 11 bases. From germline, CDR1 is MNHNS and CDR2 SASEGT. This CDR3 has 17 residues. The V and J ends lost 4 bases and 5 bases, in that order; junction bases with no gene match: 13. CDR3 protein: CASSGITSGSRFDEQYF. For the CDR3, the DNA is TGTGCCAGCAGTGGAATTACTAGCGGGAGTCGATTTGACGAGCAGTACTTC.

J is TRBJ2-1 and V is TRBV2, with TRBD2 matching 8 bases. Germline-derived CDR1 and CDR2 are SNHLY and FYNNEI. The V and J ends lost 4 bases and 4 bases, in that order; junction bases with no gene match: 6. This CDR3 contains 15 residues. The DNA of the CDR3 is TGTGCCAGCAGTGTTCGAGCGGGAGATTACAATGAGCAGTTCTTC. Protein: CASSVRAGDYNEQFF.

V usage is TRBV29-1 and J usage is TRBJ2-2; 8 bases align to TRBD1. CDR1 and CDR2 from the germline V gene are SQVTM and ANQGSEA. With 5 bases clipped from V and 6 bases from J, the junction kept 2 bases outside the gene matches. The CDR3 is 12 residues long. The CDR3 protein is CSVSRGPGELFF. In DNA, the CDR3 is TGCAGCGTTAGCAGGGGGCCCGGGGAGCTGTTTTTT.

This rearrangement joins TRBV12-5 to TRBJ1-5; a possible D gene is TRBD1 (6 bases). The CDR3 extends over 18 amino acids. Trimming removed 7 bases from V and 4 bases from J, with 26 bases in between. The germline CDR1 and CDR2 sequences are LGHNT and FRNRAP. DNA for the CDR3: TGTGCTAGTGCCTTACAAACAACAGGGTTTGTGGGAAATCAGCCCCAGCATTTT. The encoded protein is CASALQTTGFVGNQPQHF.

This clone has only one observation. At one end, the junction sequence differs from germline, possibly due to a read error. This specimen includes other DNA sequences encoding the same CDR3. The chain has TRBV6-5 and TRBJ1-5, with D perhaps TRBD1 (6 bases). The CDR3 extends over 14 amino acids. Germline CDR1 reads MNHEY; CDR2 reads SVGAGI. The CDR3 region has the DNA TGTGCTAGCAGTTACCGACTGGGACAACAGCCCCAGCATTTT. This translates into CASSYRLGQQPQHF.

The rearrangement joins TRBV11-3 to TRBJ2-1, with TRBD2 identical over 10 bases. The CDR3 is 15 amino acids. Germline trimming cut 5 bases from V and 7 bases from J; bases unmatched to any gene: 8. Germline CDR1 is SGHNT and CDR2 is YENEEA. CDR3 in DNA: TGTGCCAGCAGCCCGAGCGGGAGGGCCTCGAATGAGCAGTTCTTC. This encodes CASSPSGRASNEQFF.

The chain is built from TRBV18 and TRBJ2-2; 7 bases are a match to TRBD1. CDR1 and CDR2 (germline): KGHSH, LQKENI. J gave up 0 bases and V 3 bases, and 1 base lay outside the gene matches. CDR3 size: 15 residues. The chain's CDR3 is CASSPGQSNTGELFF. The CDR3 DNA reads as TGTGCCAGCTCACCGGGACAGTCGAACACCGGGGAGCTGTTTTTT.

This clone was seen just once. The CDR3 DNA follows: TGTGCCAGCAGCTTAGGAGGCGGCGGGAGGTACGAGCAGTACTTC. Amino acid sequence: CASSLGGGGRYEQYF. The chain joins TRBV7-2 to TRBJ2-7, with 8 bases identical to TRBD2. With 1 base clipped from V and 4 bases from J, the junction kept 6 bases outside the gene matches. CDR1 SGHTA and CDR2 FQGNSA come from the germline V gene. This CDR3 comprises 15 residues.